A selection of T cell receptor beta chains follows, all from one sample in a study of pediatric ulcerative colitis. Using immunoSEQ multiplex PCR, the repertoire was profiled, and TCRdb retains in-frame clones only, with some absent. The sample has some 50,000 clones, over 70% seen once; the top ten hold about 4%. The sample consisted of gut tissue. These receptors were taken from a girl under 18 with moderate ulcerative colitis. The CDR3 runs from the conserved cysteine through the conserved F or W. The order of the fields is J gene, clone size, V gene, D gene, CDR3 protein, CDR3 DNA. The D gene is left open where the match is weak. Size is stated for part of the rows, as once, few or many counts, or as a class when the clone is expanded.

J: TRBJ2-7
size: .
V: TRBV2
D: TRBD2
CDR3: CASSQGLAGVWEQYF
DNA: TGTGCCAGCAGTCAGGGACTAGCGGGAGTATGGGAGCAGTACTTC

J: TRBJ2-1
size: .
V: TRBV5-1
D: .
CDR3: CASSSQGVNNEQFF
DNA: TGCGCCAGCAGCTCCCAGGGTGTCAACAATGAGCAGTTCTTC

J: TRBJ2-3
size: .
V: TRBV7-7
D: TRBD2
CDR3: CASSPGTNTDTQYF
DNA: TGTGCCAGCAGCCCCGGGACTAACACAGATACGCAGTATTTT

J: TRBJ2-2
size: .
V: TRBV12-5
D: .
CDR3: CASGLELWGELFF
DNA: TGTGCTAGTGGTTTGGAACTCTGGGGGGAGCTGTTTTTT

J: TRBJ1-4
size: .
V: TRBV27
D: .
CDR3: CASSLSGLRNEKLFF
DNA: TGTGCCAGCAGTTTATCGGGGTTGAGGAATGAAAAACTGTTTTTT

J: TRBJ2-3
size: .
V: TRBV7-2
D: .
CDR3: CASSLQGGASTDTQYF
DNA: TGTGCCAGCAGCTTACAAGGGGGGGCTAGCACAGATACGCAGTATTTT

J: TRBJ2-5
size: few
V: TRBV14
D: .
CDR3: CASSLGQIGTQYF
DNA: TGTGCCAGCAGCCTAGGACAAATTGGGACCCAGTACTTC

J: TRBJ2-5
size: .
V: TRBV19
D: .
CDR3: CASSIVGGATETQYF
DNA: TGTGCCAGTAGTATAGTCGGAGGGGCTACAGAGACCCAGTACTTC

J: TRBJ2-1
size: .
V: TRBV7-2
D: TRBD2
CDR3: CASSLVLLAGGLNEQFF
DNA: TGTGCCAGCAGCTTAGTGTTACTAGCGGGGGGCCTCAATGAGCAGTTCTTC

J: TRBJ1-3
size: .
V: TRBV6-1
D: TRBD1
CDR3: CASSYTGDSGNTIYF
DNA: TGTGCCAGCAGCTACACAGGGGATTCCGGAAACACCATATATTTT

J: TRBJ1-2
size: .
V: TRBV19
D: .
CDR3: CASAPGLYGYTF
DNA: TGTGCCAGCGCACCCGGGCTTTATGGCTACACCTTC

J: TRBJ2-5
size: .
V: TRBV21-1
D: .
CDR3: CASISPASGYQETQYF
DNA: TGTGCCAGCATAAGTCCGGCTAGCGGGTACCAAGAGACCCAGTACTTC

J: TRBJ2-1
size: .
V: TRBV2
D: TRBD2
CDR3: CASSQTSGYYNEQFF
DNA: TGTGCCAGCAGTCAGACTAGCGGCTACTACAATGAGCAGTTCTTC

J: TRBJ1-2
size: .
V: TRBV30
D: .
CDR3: CAWNPGDYGYTF
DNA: TGTGCCTGGAACCCAGGGGACTATGGCTACACCTTC

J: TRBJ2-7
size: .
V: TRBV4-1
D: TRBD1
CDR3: CASSQEGEATGGIYEQYF
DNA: TGCGCCAGCAGCCAAGAGGGGGAGGCGACAGGGGGCATTTACGAGCAGTACTTC

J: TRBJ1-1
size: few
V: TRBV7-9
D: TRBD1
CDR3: CASSLGQVLNTEAFF
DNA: TGTGCCAGCAGCTTGGGACAGGTGTTGAACACTGAAGCTTTCTTT

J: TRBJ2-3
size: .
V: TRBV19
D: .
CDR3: CASSKGTGGRSTQYF
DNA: TGTGCCAGTAGTAAAGGGACTGGGGGAAGGAGTACGCAGTATTTT

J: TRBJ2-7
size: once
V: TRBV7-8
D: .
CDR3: CASSLDRAAGTLNEQYF
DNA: TGTGCCAGCAGCTTAGATAGGGCGGCGGGGACTCTCAACGAGCAGTACTTC

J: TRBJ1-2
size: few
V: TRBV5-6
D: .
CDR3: CASSLWGADYGYTF
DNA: TGTGCCAGCAGCCTGTGGGGGGCTGACTATGGCTACACCTTC

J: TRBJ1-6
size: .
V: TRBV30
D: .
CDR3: CAWSVTNSPLHF
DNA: TGTGCCTGGAGTGTAACCAATTCACCCCTCCACTTT

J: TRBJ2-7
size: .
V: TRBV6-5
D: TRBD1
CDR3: CASSRDSTYEQYF
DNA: TGTGCCAGCAGCAGGGACAGCACCTACGAGCAGTACTTC

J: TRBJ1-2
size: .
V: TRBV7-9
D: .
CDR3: CASSRPLEGGGYTF
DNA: TGTGCCAGCAGTAGACCGTTGGAGGGCGGCGGCTACACCTTC

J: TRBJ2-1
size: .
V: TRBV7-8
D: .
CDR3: CASSFRSITPRADTNGEQFF
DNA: TGTGCCAGCAGCTTTCGGTCAATAACCCCGAGGGCGGATACTAACGGTGAGCAGTTCTTC

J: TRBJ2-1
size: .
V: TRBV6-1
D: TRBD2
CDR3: CASSEWWTSGALEQFF
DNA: TGTGCCAGCAGTGAATGGTGGACTAGCGGGGCATTAGAGCAGTTCTTC

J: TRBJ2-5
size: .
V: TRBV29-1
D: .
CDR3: CSVESGGIQETQYF
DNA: TGCAGCGTTGAATCAGGAGGAATCCAAGAGACCCAGTACTTC